This T cell receptor (beta chain) was found in a study of T cell responses to AZD1222 COVID-19 vaccine. Study-level findings and limits: The breadth and depth of Spike-specific TCRs increased once two AZD1222 doses had been given. Clonal diversity was possibly underestimated, and the donors were mostly white British, with more females. Baseline serology detected seropositivity in only six AZD1222 recipients. Reportedly, nearly half the spike-specific TCRs target unmutated variant regions.

With regard to this clone: What it binds is unknown.

Germline V gene data show CDR1 as SGHVS and CDR2 as FNYEAQ. Trimming removed 1 base at V and 4 bases at J, with 18 bases between. The CDR3 is 17 amino acids. The assay was immunoSEQ multiplex PCR, and TCRdb's table has in-frame clones only and misses some. The table shows approximately 110,000 clones, with roughly nine tenths occurring only once. V usage is TRBV7-6 and J usage is TRBJ2-3; D might be TRBD2 (6 bases). The material sequenced was peripheral blood, taken on day 0 of AZD1222 vaccination. The sequence came from an adult in good health. The CDR3 loop is CASSLVFRGGRADTQYF. CDR3 nucleotides: TGTGCCAGCAGCTTAGTGTTTCGGGGAGGACGGGCAGATACGCAGTATTTT.